The sequence of this T cell receptor (beta chain) was determined in a study of cytomegalovirus exposure and HLA in healthy donors. General study results and limits: Across donors, most TCRs were seen rarely, yet some public ones were widespread. Fewer than 200 TCR beta chains were listed as cytomegalovirus-associated.

Turning to this clone: What it binds is unknown.

Generated by immunoSEQ multiplex PCR, the TCRdb table keeps only in-frame clones and is missing some. The profile covers more than 250,000 clones, with 87% appearing a single time and 1% to 1.5% taken by the ten largest. V lost 7 bases, J lost 7 bases, and 14 bases lay in between. There are 11 residues in the CDR3. Germline loops: CDR1 SQVTM, CDR2 ANQGSEA. The rearrangement uses TRBV29-1 and TRBJ2-7, with a tentative D call TRBD2 (5 bases). The receptor comes from a woman aged 25 to 39 in good health and CMV-seropositive. Sequencing was done on a sample of PBMCs. CDR3 DNA: TGCAGCGCCGGTAGGGAGAAAGAGCAGTACTTC. It yields the protein CSAGREKEQYF.